A single sample is the source of the 31 T cell receptor beta chains below, sequenced in a study of blood T cell repertoires in COVID-19. The repertoire was sequenced with immunoSEQ multiplex PCR; TCRdb's copy has only in-frame clones and lacks some. This table holds fewer than 500,000 clones, around 90% found once. Material: PBMCs or T cells enriched from blood (not recorded which). These receptors all stem from a young woman with acute COVID-19.

This chain uses TRBV29-1 with TRBJ2-5; 7 bases are shared with TRBD1. This CDR3 is built from 12 residues. CDR1 and CDR2 from the germline V gene are SQVTM and ANQGSEA. Germline trimming cut 8 bases from V and 2 bases from J; bases unmatched to any gene: 5. The CDR3 bases are TGCAGCACGGGGACAGATCAAGAGACCCAGTACTTC. It is translated as CSTGTDQETQYF.

The CDR3 region is CASSSSMGRGVNEQFF. Written as DNA, the CDR3 is TGTGCCAGCAGCTCCTCCATGGGGCGGGGGGTAAATGAGCAGTTCTTC. V gene TRBV7-9 combines with J gene TRBJ2-1, with 8 bases identical to TRBD2. Germline V gives CDR1 SEHNR, CDR2 FQNEAQ (reference sequence). The CDR3 is 16 amino acids. The V gene end was trimmed by 4 bases and the J gene end by 7 bases; junction bases not matched to a gene: 12.

V usage is TRBV12-5 and J usage is TRBJ1-5; 9 nucleotides align to TRBD1. CDR1 LGHNT and CDR2 FRNRAP come from the germline V gene. This CDR3 has 15 residues. V was pared by 4 bases and J by 6 bases, with 7 bases of the junction left unmatched. The CDR3 nucleotides are TGTGCTAGTGGTTCCGGACAGGGGAGGGTTCAGCCCCAGCATTTT. Protein product: CASGSGQGRVQPQHF. The full variable domain, in which reference TRBV12-5 and TRBJ1-5 provide the parts outside the CDR3, is DARVTQTPRHKVTEMGQEVTMRCQPILGHNTVFWYRQTMMQGLELLAYFRNRAPLDDSGMPKDRFSAEMPDATLATLKIQPSEPRDSAVYFCASGSGQGRVQPQHFGDGTRLSIL.

V gene TRBV28 combines with J gene TRBJ2-5, with 7 bases lining up with TRBD2. The CDR3 is 20 amino acids. CDR1 and CDR2 (germline): MDHEN, SYDVKM. Trimming took 5 bases from V and 4 from J; bases not matched to a gene: 25. CDR3 sequence reads: CASSPRRDRKSREGSETQYF. The CDR3 DNA reads TGTGCCAGCAGTCCACGACGGGACCGCAAATCGAGGGAGGGGTCAGAGACCCAGTACTTC. Full variable domain (missing parts from reference TRBV28 and TRBJ2-5): DVKVTQSSRYLVKRTGEKVFLECVQDMDHENMFWYRQDPGLGLRLIYFSYDVKMKEKGDIPEGYSVSREKKERFSLILESASTNQTSMYLCASSPRRDRKSREGSETQYFGPGTRLLVL.

The chain carries TRBV20-1 and TRBJ2-7; D gene uncertain. Trimming pared 3 bases from V and 5 bases from J, leaving 14 bases between. CDR3 length: 13 amino acids. Per the germline V gene, CDR1 is DFQATT and CDR2 is SNEGSKA (reference sequence). CDR3 amino acids: CSASRGALNEQYF. DNA for the CDR3: TGCAGTGCTAGTCGTGGAGCCCTCAACGAGCAGTACTTC.

The CDR3 nucleotides are TGTGCCAGCAGCCCCAACCGGGACAGGGAGCTGTTTTTT. It translates to CASSPNRDRELFF. This chain joins TRBV7-9 and TRBJ2-2; the D gene is possibly TRBD1 (6 bases). V shed 5 bases and J shed 9 bases, with 13 bases lying between them. CDR3 length: 13 amino acids. Germline V gives CDR1 SEHNR, CDR2 FQNEAQ (reference sequence). Together with reference TRBV7-9 and TRBJ2-2, the CDR3 gives the full variable domain: DTGVSQNPRHKITKRGQNVTFRCDPISEHNRLYWYRQTLGQGPEFLTYFQNEAQLEKSRLLSDRFSAERPKGSFSTLEIQRTEQGDSAMYLCASSPNRDRELFFGEGSRLTVL.

This clone has a single count. The chain links TRBV28 to TRBJ1-2, with 10 bases identical to TRBD1. This CDR3 is 15 amino acids long. The J segment lost 5 bases and the V segment lost 5 bases, leaving 8 bases of the junction unmatched. Germline loops: CDR1 MDHEN, CDR2 SYDVKM. The CDR3 nucleotides read TGTGCCAGCAGTCCCCAAGGGGGACAGGGGTATGGCTACACCTTC. It encodes CASSPQGGQGYGYTF.

V is TRBV28 and J is TRBJ2-7; tentative D call: TRBD2 (5 bases). Germline CDR1 and CDR2: MDHEN and SYDVKM. The CDR3 length is 14 residues. Deletions cut 5 bases from V and 0 bases from J, with 11 bases between. CDR3 nucleotides: TGTGCCAGCAGTGCGGGTCTTAACTCCTACGAGCAGTACTTC. It yields the protein CASSAGLNSYEQYF.

This chain links TRBV27 with TRBJ1-3; D may be TRBD1 (5 bases). Deletions cut 10 bases from V and 0 bases from J, with 22 bases between. Per the germline V gene, CDR1 is MNHEY and CDR2 is SMNVEV (reference sequence). The CDR3 covers 17 residues. For the CDR3, the DNA is TGTGCCACACGGAGCGGGAACCAGGGACTCTCTGGAAACACCATATATTTT. Its protein product is CATRSGNQGLSGNTIYF.

The chain links TRBV29-1 to TRBJ1-2; 11 bases line up with TRBD1. Germline V CDR1 and CDR2: SQVTM, ANQGSEA. The J segment lost 6 bases and the V segment lost 4 bases, leaving 10 bases of the junction unmatched. The CDR3 extends over 15 amino acids. This CDR3 is CSVVGFPGQGDGYTF. The CDR3, as DNA: TGCAGCGTTGTCGGTTTCCCGGGACAGGGGGATGGCTACACCTTC.

This clone occurred a few times. This chain joins TRBV5-4 and TRBJ2-7; 11 nucleotides align to TRBD2. This CDR3 has 15 residues. After removal of 1 base from V and 3 bases from J, the junction contained 3 bases not matched to a gene. The V gene's germline CDR1 is SGHNT and CDR2 YYREEE (reference sequence). CDR3 loop: CASSLTSGGRYEQYF. In nucleotides, the CDR3 is TGTGCCAGCAGCTTGACTAGCGGGGGCCGCTACGAGCAGTACTTC.

The rearrangement uses TRBV29-1 and TRBJ1-4, with D unresolved. Trimming took off 5 bases at V and 0 bases at J, with 4 bases between the two ends. CDR1 and CDR2 from the germline V gene are SQVTM and ANQGSEA. This CDR3 contains 12 residues. The CDR3 spells CSVQTTNEKLFF. The CDR3 DNA reads as TGCAGCGTTCAAACAACTAATGAAAAACTGTTTTTT.

The CDR3 reads CASSPDRGPRQPQHF. CDR3 bases: TGTGCCAGCTCACCAGACAGGGGGCCGAGGCAGCCCCAGCATTTT. The rearrangement joins TRBV18 to TRBJ1-5, with 10 bases identical to TRBD1. Trimming took 2 bases from V and 7 from J; bases not matched to a gene: 5. This CDR3 spans 15 amino acids. Germline V gene sequence: CDR1 KGHSH, CDR2 LQKENI.

The chain uses TRBV5-4 and TRBJ2-5, with TRBD2 matching 15 bases. The CDR3 is 17 residues long. The germline V gene encodes CDR1 SGHNT and CDR2 YYREEE (reference sequence). With V trimmed by 4 bases and J by 0 bases, 4 bases remained unmatched. CDR3 sequence reads: CASSLGLAGGNQETQYF. As DNA, the CDR3 is TGTGCCAGCAGCCTCGGACTAGCGGGGGGGAACCAAGAGACCCAGTACTTC.

V and J are TRBV7-9 and TRBJ1-4; TRBD1 agrees at 7 bases. Germline V gives CDR1 SEHNR, CDR2 FQNEAQ (reference sequence). The CDR3 loop spans 15 amino acids. V shed 2 bases, J shed 8 bases, and the junction held 8 bases outside the gene matches. The CDR3: CASSLTGDSQEKLFF. CDR3 nucleotide sequence: TGTGCCAGCAGCTTAACAGGGGATTCTCAAGAAAAACTGTTTTTT.

The chain's CDR3 is CASSMSRGPGNTIYF. CDR3 sequence (DNA): TGTGCCAGTAGTATGAGCAGGGGGCCTGGAAACACCATATATTTT. The rearrangement joins TRBV19 to TRBJ1-3; 8 bases match TRBD1. The CDR3 covers 15 residues. Germline trimming cut 3 bases from V and 2 bases from J; bases unmatched to any gene: 3. Germline CDR1 reads LNHDA; CDR2 reads SQIVND (reference sequence). Full variable domain (missing parts from reference TRBV19 and TRBJ1-3): DGGITQSPKYLFRKEGQNVTLSCEQNLNHDAMYWYRQDPGQGLRLIYYSQIVNDFQKGDIAEGYSVSREKKESFPLTVTSAQKNPTAFYLCASSMSRGPGNTIYFGEGSWLTVV.

The CDR3 sequence is CASSPRESYGYTF. CDR3 coding DNA: TGTGCCAGCAGCCCCCGGGAGAGCTATGGCTACACCTTC. The chain uses TRBV7-2 and TRBJ1-2; unclear D gene. In germline, CDR1 is SGHTA, CDR2 FQGNSA. This CDR3 has 13 amino acids. V lost 5 bases and J 4 bases, leaving 11 bases between the germline ends.

This rearrangement joins TRBV2 to TRBJ1-4, with a tentative D call TRBD1 (6 bases). V was pared by 1 base and J by 7 bases, with 10 bases between. Germline V gene sequence: CDR1 SNHLY, CDR2 FYNNEI. This CDR3 has 14 amino acids. The CDR3 region is CASSEDKGVEKLFF. CDR3 sequence (DNA): TGTGCCAGCAGTGAAGACAAGGGGGTTGAAAAACTGTTTTTT. The whole variable domain, filled in from reference TRBV2 and TRBJ1-4, reads EPEVTQTPSHQVTQMGQEVILRCVPISNHLYFYWYRQILGQKVEFLVSFYNNEISEKSEIFDDQFSVERPDGSNFTLKIRSTKLEDSAMYFCASSEDKGVEKLFFGSGTQLSVL.

This chain joins TRBV28 and TRBJ2-7; 14 bases line up with TRBD2. Germline CDR1 and CDR2: MDHEN and SYDVKM. This CDR3 has 16 amino acids. Trimming cost V 6 bases and J 3 bases; bases outside gene matches: 7. The CDR3 sequence is CASSLGLAGGFYEQYF. CDR3 nucleotides: TGTGCCAGCAGCCTAGGACTAGCGGGAGGTTTCTACGAGCAGTACTTC.

This chain joins TRBV12-5 and TRBJ2-5, with D hard to call. V lost 6 bases and J 0 bases, leaving 11 bases between the germline ends. The CDR3 consists of 14 residues. Germline V gives CDR1 LGHNT, CDR2 FRNRAP. Here the CDR3 reads CASGLSPNQETQYF. The CDR3, as DNA: TGTGCTAGTGGCCTCTCCCCTAACCAAGAGACCCAGTACTTC.

This rearrangement joins TRBV28 to TRBJ2-6, with D uncertain. Germline-derived CDR1 and CDR2 are MDHEN and SYDVKM. Trimming left V 3 bases short and J 0 bases short, with 9 bases between. The CDR3 contains 16 residues. CDR3 in DNA: TGTGCCAGCAGTTTCGACCGCGGCTCTGGGGCCAACGTCCTGACTTTC. Translated: CASSFDRGSGANVLTF.

This chain joins TRBV27 and TRBJ1-1; D perhaps matches TRBD1 (6 bases). Germline V gives CDR1 MNHEY, CDR2 SMNVEV (reference sequence). This CDR3 spans 13 amino acids. V was trimmed by 10 bases and J by 6 bases, leaving 18 bases between them. As DNA, the CDR3 is TGTGCCACGCTCCCAGGGGCTGGGGCTGAAGCTTTCTTT. It is translated as CATLPGAGAEAFF.

The chain combines TRBV29-1 with TRBJ2-3; 11 nucleotides match TRBD2. Germline CDR1 and CDR2: SQVTM and ANQGSEA. The CDR3 covers 17 residues. Trimming took 6 bases from V and 4 from J; bases not matched to a gene: 15. For the CDR3, the DNA is TGCAGCGTCAAAGGGACTAGCGGTCTCATCGTCCCAGATACGCAGTATTTT. This translates into CSVKGTSGLIVPDTQYF.

The table lists this clone with a count of one. J is TRBJ2-1 and V is TRBV7-9; D may be TRBD1 (6 bases). Germline lookup yields CDR1 SEHNR and CDR2 FQNEAQ (reference sequence). Trimming took 4 bases from V and 8 from J, leaving 6 bases between them. The length of the CDR3 is 11 residues. DNA of the CDR3: TGTGCCAGCAGCTACAGGGATGAGCAGTTCTTC. Its protein product is CASSYRDEQFF.

This clone was seen more than once but under ten times. The chain employs TRBV5-1 and TRBJ2-7, with TRBD2 matching over 10 bases. Trimming took 1 base from V and 0 from J; bases not matched to a gene: 4. Germline CDR1 SGHRS, CDR2 YFSETQ. CDR3 length: 16 amino acids. Written as DNA, the CDR3 is TGCGCCAGCAGCTTGAGGTCTAGCGGGAGCTCCTACGAGCAGTACTTC. This translates into CASSLRSSGSSYEQYF.

The gene calls are TRBV7-3 and TRBJ2-3, with 14 bases fitting TRBD2. The CDR3 loop spans 15 amino acids. The germline gives CDR1 SGHTA, CDR2 FQGTGA. V gave up 2 bases and J gave up 8 bases; unmatched junction bases: 3. CDR3 bases: TGTGCCAGCAGCTTAGCGGGACTAGCGGGGGCTACGCAGTATTTT. Protein sequence: CASSLAGLAGATQYF.

Of note for this clone: At the DNA level, this CDR3 is encoded by other sequences in the same sample as well. The chain uses TRBV6-5 and TRBJ1-4; no reliable D call. Germline values: CDR1 MNHEY, CDR2 SVGAGI. Trimming took off 0 bases at V and 8 bases at J, with 13 bases between the two ends. The length of the CDR3 is 15 residues. DNA for the CDR3: TGTGCCAGCAGTTACTCCCGGGGTTTAGGGGAAAAACTGTTTTTT. This gives the protein CASSYSRGLGEKLFF.

The chain links TRBV4-3 to TRBJ2-3, with 8 bases identical to TRBD1. V lost 0 bases, J lost 4 bases, and 6 bases stayed unmatched. The CDR3 has 16 residues. Germline V gene sequence: CDR1 LGHNA, CDR2 YSLEER. CDR3 bases: TGCGCCAGCAGCCAAGAATGGACAGGGATATCAGATACGCAGTATTTT. It specifies CASSQEWTGISDTQYF.

V usage is TRBV19 and J usage is TRBJ1-2, with TRBD1 identical over 8 bases. This CDR3 has 15 amino acids. V was clipped by 10 bases and J by 8 bases; unmatched bases: 18. Germline CDR1 and CDR2: LNHDA and SQIVND (reference sequence). The CDR3 region is CAIEEGQGAKGGYTF. CDR3 bases: TGTGCCATAGAAGAGGGGCAGGGGGCGAAAGGAGGCTACACCTTC.

The rearrangement links TRBV5-1 to TRBJ2-1; possibly TRBD1 for D (5 bases). The CDR3 length is 15 residues. Germline-derived CDR1 and CDR2 are SGHRS and YFSETQ. The V end was cut by 4 bases, the J end by 6 bases, with 17 bases between. The CDR3 reads CASSPDNSAGNEQFF. CDR3 nucleotides: TGCGCCAGCAGCCCGGACAACTCGGCAGGCAATGAGCAGTTCTTC.

The CDR3 spells CASSLVNQLALTGELFF. CDR3 sequence (DNA): TGTGCCAGCAGCTTAGTTAATCAGCTAGCGCTAACCGGGGAGCTGTTTTTT. The chain joins TRBV7-6 to TRBJ2-2, with D perhaps TRBD2 (6 bases). The CDR3 runs to 17 residues. V lost 1 base to trimming and J lost 5 bases, with 17 bases between them. Per germline, CDR1 SGHVS and CDR2 FNYEAQ.